The source of this T cell receptor (beta chain) is a study of blood T cells in healthy people across ages. General study results and limits: For the donors, CMV status was unknown and possibly confounded expanded clonotype changes.

They isolated at least 6 million PBMCs from each sample. With regard to this clonotype: What it binds is unknown.

Trimming left V 1 base short and J 4 bases short, with 14 bases between. The CDR3 contains 15 residues. From germline, CDR1 is LGHNA and CDR2 YSLEER. A second PCR of 7 to 11 cycles used a sample-barcoded 5' primer and a J-beta primer mix. TCRdb reanalysed the 5' RACE reads using MiXCR and keeps one entry per CDR3 protein. The sample includes roughly 800,000 distinct CDR3 sequences, roughly 25% of them seen just once. This sample was also put to use in a study of T cells of mothers and their children. This second study notes: Samples were obtained from a few healthy Caucasian mothers and their six children. Slightly, though not significantly, more overlap was seen in related than in unrelated mother-child pairs.

The sample taken for sequencing was blood. The V call is TRBV4-3, the J call TRBJ2-7; D remains unclear. The sequence was obtained from a boy under 18 in good health. The CDR3 nucleotides read TGCGCCAGCAGCCAAGCATACAGCCAACCTTACGAGCAGTACTTC. Its protein is CASSQAYSQPYEQYF.